This record covers a single T cell receptor (beta chain). The antigen is not known. These data are taken from a study of immune evolution from preneoplasia to lung adenocarcinoma. Whole-study findings and limits: Later-stage lesions seemingly showed higher T cell density and diversity than normal lung. Top clone share appeared to fall from AAH through AIS, MIA, adenocarcinoma.

The CDR3 is 12 amino acids. V lost 8 bases and J lost 0, with 8 bases in between. Germline CDR1 is MNHEY and CDR2 is SVGAGI. Using immunoSEQ multiplex PCR, the repertoire was profiled, and TCRdb retains in-frame clones only, with some absent. The table lists about 9,100 clones, more than 80% of them singletons. This chain links TRBV6-5 with TRBJ2-7; no firm D call. The sequenced sample consisted of FFPE lung adenocarcinoma in situ tissue. The origin of this receptor is a person aged 65-85 years with lung adenocarcinoma. CDR3 residues: CASSRSSYEQYF. The CDR3 DNA sequence: TGTGCCAGCTCGCGGAGCTCCTACGAGCAGTACTTC.